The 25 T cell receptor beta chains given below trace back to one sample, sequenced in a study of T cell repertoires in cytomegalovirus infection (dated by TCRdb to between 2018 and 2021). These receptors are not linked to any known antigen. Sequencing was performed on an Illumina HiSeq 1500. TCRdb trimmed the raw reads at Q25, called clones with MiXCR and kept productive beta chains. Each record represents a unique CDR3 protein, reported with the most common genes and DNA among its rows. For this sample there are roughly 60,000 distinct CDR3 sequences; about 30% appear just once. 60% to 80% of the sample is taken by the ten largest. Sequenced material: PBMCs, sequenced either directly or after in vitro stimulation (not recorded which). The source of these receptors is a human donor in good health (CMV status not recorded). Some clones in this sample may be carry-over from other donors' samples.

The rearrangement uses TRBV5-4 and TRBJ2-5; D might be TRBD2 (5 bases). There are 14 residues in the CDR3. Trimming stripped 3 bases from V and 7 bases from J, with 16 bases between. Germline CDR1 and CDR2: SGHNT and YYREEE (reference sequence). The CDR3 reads CASSSSGLEATQYF. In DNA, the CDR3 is TGTGCCAGCAGCTCCAGCGGTCTGGAGGCGACCCAGTACTTC. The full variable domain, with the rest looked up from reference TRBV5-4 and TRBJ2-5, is ETGVTQSPTHLIKTRGQQVTLRCSSQSGHNTVSWYQQALGQGPQFIFQYYREEENGRGNFPPRFSGLQFPNYSSELNVNALELDDSALYLCASSSSGLEATQYFGPGTRLLVL.

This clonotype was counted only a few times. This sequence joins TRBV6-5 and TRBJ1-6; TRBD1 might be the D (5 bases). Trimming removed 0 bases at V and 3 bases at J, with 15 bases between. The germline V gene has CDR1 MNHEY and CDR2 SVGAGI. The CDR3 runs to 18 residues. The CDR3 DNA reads TGTGCCAGCAGTTACTCGGCTCTTAAAGGGGTCTATAATTCACCCCTCCACTTT. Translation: CASSYSALKGVYNSPLHF.

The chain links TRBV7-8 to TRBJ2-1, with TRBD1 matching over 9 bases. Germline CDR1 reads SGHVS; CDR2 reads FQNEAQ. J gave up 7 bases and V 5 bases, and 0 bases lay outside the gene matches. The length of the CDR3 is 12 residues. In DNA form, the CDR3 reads TGTGCCAGCAGCGGGACAGGGAATGAGCAGTTCTTC. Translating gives CASSGTGNEQFF. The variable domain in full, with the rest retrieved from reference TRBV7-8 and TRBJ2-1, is GAGVSQSPRYKVAKRGQDVALRCDPISGHVSLFWYQQALGQGPEFLTYFQNEAQLDKSGLPSDRFFAERPEGSVSTLKIQRTQQEDSAVYLCASSGTGNEQFFGPGTRLTVL.

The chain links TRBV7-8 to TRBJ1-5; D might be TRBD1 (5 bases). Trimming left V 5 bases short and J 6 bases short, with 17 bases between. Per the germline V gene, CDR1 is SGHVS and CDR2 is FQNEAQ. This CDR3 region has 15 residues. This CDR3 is CASSARAAGGQPQHF. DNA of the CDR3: TGTGCCAGCAGCGCCCGGGCTGCGGGGGGTCAGCCCCAGCATTTT.

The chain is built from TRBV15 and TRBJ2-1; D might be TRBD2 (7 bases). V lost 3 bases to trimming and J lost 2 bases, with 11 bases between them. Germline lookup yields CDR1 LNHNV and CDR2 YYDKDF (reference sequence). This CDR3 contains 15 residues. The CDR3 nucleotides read TGTGCCACCAGCAGGGGAGGGGGTGCCTACAATGAGCAGTTCTTC. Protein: CATSRGGGAYNEQFF.

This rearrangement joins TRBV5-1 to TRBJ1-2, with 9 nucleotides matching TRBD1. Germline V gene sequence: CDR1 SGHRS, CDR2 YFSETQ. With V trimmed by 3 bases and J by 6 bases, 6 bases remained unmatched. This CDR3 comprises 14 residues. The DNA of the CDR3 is TGCGCCAGCAGCTCCGGGACAGGGTCTGATGGCTACACCTTC. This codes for CASSSGTGSDGYTF.

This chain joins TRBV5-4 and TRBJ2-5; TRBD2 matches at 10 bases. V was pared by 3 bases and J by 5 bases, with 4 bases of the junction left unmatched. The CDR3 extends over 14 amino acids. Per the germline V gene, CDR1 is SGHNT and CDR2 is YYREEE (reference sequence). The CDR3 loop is CASSSPTSGETQYF. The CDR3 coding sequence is TGTGCCAGCAGCTCGCCGACTAGCGGGGAGACCCAGTACTTC.

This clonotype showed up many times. CDR3 sequence reads: CASSQDNGGGTDTQYF. Written as DNA, the CDR3 is TGTGCCAGCAGCCAAGATAACGGGGGGGGCACAGATACGCAGTATTTT. The chain has TRBV4-2 and TRBJ2-3; TRBD2 aligns across 8 bases. The length of the CDR3 is 16 residues. After removal of 0 bases from V and 1 base from J, the junction contained 3 bases not matched to a gene. Germline loops: CDR1 LGHNA, CDR2 YNFKEQ.

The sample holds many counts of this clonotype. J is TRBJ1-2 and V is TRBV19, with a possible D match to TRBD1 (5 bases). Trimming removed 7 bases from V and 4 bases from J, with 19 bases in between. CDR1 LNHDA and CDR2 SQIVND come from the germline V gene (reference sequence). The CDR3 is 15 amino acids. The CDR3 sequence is CASTALLGTSYGYTF. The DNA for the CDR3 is TGTGCCAGTACCGCGCTCCTCGGGACGAGCTATGGCTACACCTTC.

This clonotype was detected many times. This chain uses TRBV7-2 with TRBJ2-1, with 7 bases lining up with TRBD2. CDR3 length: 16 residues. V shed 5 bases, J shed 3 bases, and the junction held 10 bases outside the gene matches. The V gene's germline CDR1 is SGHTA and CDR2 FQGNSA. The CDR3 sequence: CASSNPPRGSYNEQFF. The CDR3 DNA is TGTGCCAGCAGCAACCCCCCTCGCGGGAGCTACAATGAGCAGTTCTTC.

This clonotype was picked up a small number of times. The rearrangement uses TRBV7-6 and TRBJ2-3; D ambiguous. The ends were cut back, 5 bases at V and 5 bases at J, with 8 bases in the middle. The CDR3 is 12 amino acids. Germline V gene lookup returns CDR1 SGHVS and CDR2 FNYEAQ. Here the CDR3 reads CASSPLEDTQYF. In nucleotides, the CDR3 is TGTGCCAGCAGCCCCCTCGAAGATACGCAGTATTTT. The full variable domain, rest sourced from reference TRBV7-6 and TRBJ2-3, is GAGVSQSPRYKVTKRGQDVALRCDPISGHVSLYWYRQALGQGPEFLTYFNYEAQQDKSGLPNDRFSAERPEGSISTLTIQRTEQRDSAMYRCASSPLEDTQYFGPGTRLTVL.

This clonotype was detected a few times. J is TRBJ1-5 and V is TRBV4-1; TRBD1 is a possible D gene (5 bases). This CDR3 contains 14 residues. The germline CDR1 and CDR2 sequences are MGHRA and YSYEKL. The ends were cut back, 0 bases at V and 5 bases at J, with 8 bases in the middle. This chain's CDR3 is CASSQDSGYQPQHF. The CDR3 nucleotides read TGCGCCAGCAGCCAAGATTCAGGGTATCAGCCCCAGCATTTT.

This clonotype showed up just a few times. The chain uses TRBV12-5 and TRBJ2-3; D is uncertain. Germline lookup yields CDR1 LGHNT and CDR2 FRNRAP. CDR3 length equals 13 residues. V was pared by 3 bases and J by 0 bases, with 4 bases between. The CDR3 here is CASGFGSTDTQYF. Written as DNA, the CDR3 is TGTGCTAGTGGTTTTGGAAGCACAGATACGCAGTATTTT.

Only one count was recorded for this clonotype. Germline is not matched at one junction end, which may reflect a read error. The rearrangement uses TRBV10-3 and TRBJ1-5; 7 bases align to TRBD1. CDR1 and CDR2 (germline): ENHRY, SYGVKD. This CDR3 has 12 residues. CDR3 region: CATRDRNRPQHF. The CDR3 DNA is TGTGCCACTAGGGACAGAAATCGGCCCCAGCATTTT.

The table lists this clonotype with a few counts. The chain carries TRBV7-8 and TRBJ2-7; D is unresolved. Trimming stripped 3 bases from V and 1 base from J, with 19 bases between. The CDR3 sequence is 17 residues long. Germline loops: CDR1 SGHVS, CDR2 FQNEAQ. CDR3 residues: CASSFALAVSPSYEQYF. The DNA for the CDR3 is TGTGCCAGCAGCTTCGCGCTGGCGGTTTCCCCTTCCTACGAGCAGTACTTC.

The CDR3 loop reads CASSVVSGGEQFF. The CDR3 region has the DNA TGTGCCAGCAGTGTTGTTAGCGGGGGTGAGCAGTTCTTC. The V call is TRBV2, the J call TRBJ2-1; 9 bases line up with TRBD2. V lost 4 bases, J lost 9 bases, and 4 bases stayed unmatched. Per germline, CDR1 SNHLY and CDR2 FYNNEI. The CDR3 length is 13 residues.

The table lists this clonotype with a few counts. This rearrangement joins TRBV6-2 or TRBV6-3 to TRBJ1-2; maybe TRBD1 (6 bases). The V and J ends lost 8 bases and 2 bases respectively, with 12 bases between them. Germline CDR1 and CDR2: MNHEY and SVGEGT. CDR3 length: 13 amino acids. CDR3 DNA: TGTGCCAGCCGCCTGGACAGCAACTATGGCTACACCTTC. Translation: CASRLDSNYGYTF.

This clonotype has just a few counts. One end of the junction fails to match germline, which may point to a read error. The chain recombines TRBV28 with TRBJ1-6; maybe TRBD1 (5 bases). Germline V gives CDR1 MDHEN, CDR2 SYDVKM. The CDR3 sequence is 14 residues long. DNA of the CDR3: TGTGCCAGCAGCTTATCCAGGGCAAATTCACCCCTCCACTTT. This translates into CASSLSRANSPLHF.

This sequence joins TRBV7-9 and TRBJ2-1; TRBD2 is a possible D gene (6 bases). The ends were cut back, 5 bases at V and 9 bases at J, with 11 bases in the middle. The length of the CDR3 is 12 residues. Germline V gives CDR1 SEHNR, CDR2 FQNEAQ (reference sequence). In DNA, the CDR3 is TGTGCCAGCAGCCCCCACGGGGGTGAGCAGTTCTTC. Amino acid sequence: CASSPHGGEQFF.

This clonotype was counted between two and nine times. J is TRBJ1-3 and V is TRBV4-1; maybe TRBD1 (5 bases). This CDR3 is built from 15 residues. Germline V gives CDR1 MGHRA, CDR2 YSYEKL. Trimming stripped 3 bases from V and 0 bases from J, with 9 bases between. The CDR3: CASSQGDGSGNTIYF. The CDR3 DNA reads TGCGCCAGCAGCCAGGGGGATGGCTCTGGAAACACCATATATTTT.

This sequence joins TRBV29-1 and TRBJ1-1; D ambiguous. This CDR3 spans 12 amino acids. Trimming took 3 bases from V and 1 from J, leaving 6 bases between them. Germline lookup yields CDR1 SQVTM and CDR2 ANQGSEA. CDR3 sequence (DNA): TGCAGCGTTGAGTATAAGAACACTGAAGCTTTCTTT. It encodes CSVEYKNTEAFF.

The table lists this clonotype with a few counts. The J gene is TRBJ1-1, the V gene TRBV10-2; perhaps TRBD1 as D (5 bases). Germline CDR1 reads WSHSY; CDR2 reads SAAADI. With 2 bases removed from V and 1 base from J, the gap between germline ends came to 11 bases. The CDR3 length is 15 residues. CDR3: CASSEGGGWNTEAFF. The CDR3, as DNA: TGCGCCAGCAGTGAGGGTGGGGGGTGGAACACTGAAGCTTTCTTT.

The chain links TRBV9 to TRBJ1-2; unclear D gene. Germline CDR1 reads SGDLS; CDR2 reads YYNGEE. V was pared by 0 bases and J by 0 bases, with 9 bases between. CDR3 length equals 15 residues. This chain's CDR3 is CASSVVPTANYGYTF. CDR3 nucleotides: TGTGCCAGCAGCGTAGTCCCCACAGCTAACTATGGCTACACCTTC.

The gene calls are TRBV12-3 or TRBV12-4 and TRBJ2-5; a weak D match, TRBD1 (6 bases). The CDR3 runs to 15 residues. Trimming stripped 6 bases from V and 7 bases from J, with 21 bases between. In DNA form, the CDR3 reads TGTGCCAGCAGCTCCGCCACAGGGACCGATGGGACCCAGTACTTC. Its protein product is CASSSATGTDGTQYF.

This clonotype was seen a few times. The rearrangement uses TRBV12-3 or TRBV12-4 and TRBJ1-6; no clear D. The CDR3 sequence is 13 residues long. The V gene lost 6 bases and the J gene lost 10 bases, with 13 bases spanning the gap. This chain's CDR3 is CASRPEGRSPLHF. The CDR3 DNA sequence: TGTGCCAGCAGACCAGAGGGTCGATCACCCCTCCACTTT.